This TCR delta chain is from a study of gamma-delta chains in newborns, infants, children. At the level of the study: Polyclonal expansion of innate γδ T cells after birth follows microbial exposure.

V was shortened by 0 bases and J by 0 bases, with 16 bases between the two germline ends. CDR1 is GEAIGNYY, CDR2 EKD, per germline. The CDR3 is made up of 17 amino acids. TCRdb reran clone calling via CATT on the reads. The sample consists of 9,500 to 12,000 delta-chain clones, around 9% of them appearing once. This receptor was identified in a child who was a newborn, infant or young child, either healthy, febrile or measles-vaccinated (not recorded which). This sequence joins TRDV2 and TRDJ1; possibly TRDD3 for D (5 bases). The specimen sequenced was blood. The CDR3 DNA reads TGTGCCTGTGACACCGTTGGGGTCCAGAGCTACACCGATAAACTCATCTTT. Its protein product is CACDTVGVQSYTDKLIF.